The source of this TCR beta chain is a study of blood T cells in healthy people across ages. The germline V gene encodes CDR1 ENHRY and CDR2 SYGVKD. Deletions cut 6 bases from V and 5 bases from J, with 13 bases between. The CDR3 is 13 residues long. A second PCR, run for about 6 to 12 cycles, used a sample-barcoded 5' primer plus a J-beta primer mix. TCRdb independently ran MiXCR on the 5' RACE reads; one entry per CDR3 protein. The sample contains under 2,000,000 distinct CDR3 sequences, roughly 50% of which appear only once. Drawing of peripheral blood yielded about 9.7 milliliters from each donor. Broader study findings: Older individuals had lower TCR beta diversity per million T cells (the decline was roughly linear).

Regarding this clonotype: The target antigen is unknown.

The sample comprised blood. The TCR originated in a woman in her thirties or forties in good health. V usage is TRBV10-3 and J usage is TRBJ1-2; D is ambiguous. CDR3 protein: CAIRPGPSYGYTF. DNA for the CDR3: TGTGCCATCAGGCCCGGGCCGAGTTATGGCTACACCTTC.